This T cell receptor (beta chain) was captured in a study of blood T cell repertoires in COVID-19. Study as a whole: PBMCs, B-cell-depleted T cells, or T cells were the source of the cDNA or gDNA that made up the material.

Participants were placed into cohorts based on the clinical history they reported. Clones were sequenced by immunoSEQ multiplex PCR, and TCRdb holds only the in-frame ones, with some missing. The table includes some 340,000 clones, roughly four fifths detected once. Germline V gene sequence: CDR1 LGHDT, CDR2 YNNKEL (reference sequence). Trimming removed 0 bases at V and 6 bases at J, with 8 bases between. The CDR3 sequence is 13 residues long. V and J are TRBV3-1 (or the pseudogene TRBV3-2) and TRBJ1-1; TRBD1 is a possible D gene (5 bases). The origin of this receptor is a woman aged 50 to 60 who had recovered from COVID-19. The sample comprised PBMCs or T cells enriched from blood (not recorded which). The CDR3 DNA sequence: TGTGCCAGCAGCCAAGACAGGGCCCCTGAAGCTTTCTTT. It is translated as CASSQDRAPEAFF.